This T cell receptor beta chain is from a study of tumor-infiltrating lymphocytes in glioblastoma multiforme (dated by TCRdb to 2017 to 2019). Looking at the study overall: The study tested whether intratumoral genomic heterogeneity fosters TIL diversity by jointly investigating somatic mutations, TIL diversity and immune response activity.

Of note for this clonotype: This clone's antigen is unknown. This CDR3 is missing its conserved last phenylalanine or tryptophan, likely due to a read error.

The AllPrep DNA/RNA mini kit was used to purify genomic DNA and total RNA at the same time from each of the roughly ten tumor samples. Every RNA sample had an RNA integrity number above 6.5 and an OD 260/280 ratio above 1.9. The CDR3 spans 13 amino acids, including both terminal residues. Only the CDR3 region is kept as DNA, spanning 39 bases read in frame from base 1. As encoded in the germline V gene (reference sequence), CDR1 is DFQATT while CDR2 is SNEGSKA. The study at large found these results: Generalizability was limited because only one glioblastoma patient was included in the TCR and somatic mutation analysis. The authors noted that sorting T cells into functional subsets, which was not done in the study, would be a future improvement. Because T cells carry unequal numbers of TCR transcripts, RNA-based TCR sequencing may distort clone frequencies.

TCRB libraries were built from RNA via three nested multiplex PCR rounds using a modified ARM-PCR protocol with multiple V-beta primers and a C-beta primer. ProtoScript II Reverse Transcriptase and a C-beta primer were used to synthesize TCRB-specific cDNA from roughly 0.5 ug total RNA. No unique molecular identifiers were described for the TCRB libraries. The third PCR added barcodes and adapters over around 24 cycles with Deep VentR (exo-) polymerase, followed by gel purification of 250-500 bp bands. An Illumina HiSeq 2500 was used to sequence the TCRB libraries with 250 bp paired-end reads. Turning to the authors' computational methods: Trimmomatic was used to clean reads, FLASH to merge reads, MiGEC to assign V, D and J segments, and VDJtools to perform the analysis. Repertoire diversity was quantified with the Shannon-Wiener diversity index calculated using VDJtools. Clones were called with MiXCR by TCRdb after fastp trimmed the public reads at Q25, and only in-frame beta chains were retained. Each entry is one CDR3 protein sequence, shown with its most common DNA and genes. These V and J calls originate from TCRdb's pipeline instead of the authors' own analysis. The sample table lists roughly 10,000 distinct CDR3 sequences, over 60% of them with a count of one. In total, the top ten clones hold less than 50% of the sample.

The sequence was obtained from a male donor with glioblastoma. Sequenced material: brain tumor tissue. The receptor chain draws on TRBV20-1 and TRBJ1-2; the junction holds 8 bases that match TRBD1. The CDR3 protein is CNARDRTGNGYTS. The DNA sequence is TGCAATGCTAGGGATAGGACAGGGAATGGCTACACCTCA.